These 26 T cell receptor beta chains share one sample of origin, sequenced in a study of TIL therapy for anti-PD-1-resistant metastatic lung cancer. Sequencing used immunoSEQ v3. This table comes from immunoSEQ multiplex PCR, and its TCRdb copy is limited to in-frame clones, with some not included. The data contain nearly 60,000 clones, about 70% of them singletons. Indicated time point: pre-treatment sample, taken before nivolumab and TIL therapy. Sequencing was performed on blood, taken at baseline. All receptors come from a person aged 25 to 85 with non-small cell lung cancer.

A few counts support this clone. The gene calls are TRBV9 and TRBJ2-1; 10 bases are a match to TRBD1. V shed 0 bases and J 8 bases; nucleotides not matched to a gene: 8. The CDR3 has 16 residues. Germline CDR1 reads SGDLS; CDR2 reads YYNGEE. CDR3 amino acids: CASSVAGGQGFYEQFF. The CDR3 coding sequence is TGTGCCAGCAGCGTAGCAGGGGGACAGGGGTTCTATGAGCAGTTCTTC.

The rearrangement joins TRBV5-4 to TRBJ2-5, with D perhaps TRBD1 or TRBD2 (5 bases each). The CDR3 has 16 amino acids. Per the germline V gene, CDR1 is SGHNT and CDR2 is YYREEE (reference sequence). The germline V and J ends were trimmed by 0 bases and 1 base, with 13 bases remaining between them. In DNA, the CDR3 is TGTGCCAGCAGCTTGGGTATGGGGGTGGCCCAAGAGACCCAGTACTTC. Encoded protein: CASSLGMGVAQETQYF.

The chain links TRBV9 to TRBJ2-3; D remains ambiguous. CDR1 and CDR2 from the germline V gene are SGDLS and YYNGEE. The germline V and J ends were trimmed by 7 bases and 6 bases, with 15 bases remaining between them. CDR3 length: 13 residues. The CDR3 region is CASSEMGWDTQYF. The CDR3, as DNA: TGTGCCAGCTCCGAAATGGGATGGGATACGCAGTATTTT.

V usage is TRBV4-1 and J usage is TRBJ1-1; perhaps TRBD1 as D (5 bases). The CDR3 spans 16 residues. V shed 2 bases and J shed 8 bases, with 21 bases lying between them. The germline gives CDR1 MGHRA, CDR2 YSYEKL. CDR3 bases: TGCGCCAGCAGCCAACTCCTTCAATTGGGGGTCTCAGAAGCTTTCTTT. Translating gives CASSQLLQLGVSEAFF.

The DNA for the CDR3 is TGTGCCAGCAGTGAGAGAACCAGGACAACGAGCTCCTACAATGAGCAGTTCTTC. Amino acids: CASSERTRTTSSYNEQFF. J is TRBJ2-1 and V is TRBV13, with D possibly matching TRBD1 (5 bases). Germline lookup yields CDR1 PRHDT and CDR2 FYEKMQ (reference sequence). Between the trimmed V and J ends, which lost 6 bases and 0 bases, there was a span of 21 bases. CDR3 length equals 18 residues.

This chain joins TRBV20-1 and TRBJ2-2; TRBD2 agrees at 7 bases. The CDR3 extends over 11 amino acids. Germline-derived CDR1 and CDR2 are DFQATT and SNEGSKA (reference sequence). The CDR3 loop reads CSGEGAGELFF. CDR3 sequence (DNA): TGCAGCGGGGAGGGAGCCGGGGAGCTGTTTTTT.

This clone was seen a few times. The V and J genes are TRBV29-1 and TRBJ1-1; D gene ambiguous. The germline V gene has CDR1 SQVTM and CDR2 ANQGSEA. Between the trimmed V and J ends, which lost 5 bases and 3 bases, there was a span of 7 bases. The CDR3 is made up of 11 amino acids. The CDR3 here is CSVLVDTEAFF. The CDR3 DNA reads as TGCAGCGTTTTGGTAGACACTGAAGCTTTCTTT.

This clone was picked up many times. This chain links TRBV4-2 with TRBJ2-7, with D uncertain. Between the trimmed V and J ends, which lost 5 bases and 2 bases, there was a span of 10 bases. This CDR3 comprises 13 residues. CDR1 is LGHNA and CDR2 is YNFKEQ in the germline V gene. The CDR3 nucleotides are TGTGCCAGCAGCACGGACGGAACCTACGAGCAGTACTTC. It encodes CASSTDGTYEQYF.

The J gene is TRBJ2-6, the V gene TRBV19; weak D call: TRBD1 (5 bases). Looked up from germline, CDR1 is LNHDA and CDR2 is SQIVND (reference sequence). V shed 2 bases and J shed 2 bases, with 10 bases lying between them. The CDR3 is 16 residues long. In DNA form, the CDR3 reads TGTGCCAGTAGTATATGGGGCGGAACTGGGGCCAACGTCCTGACTTTC. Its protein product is CASSIWGGTGANVLTF.

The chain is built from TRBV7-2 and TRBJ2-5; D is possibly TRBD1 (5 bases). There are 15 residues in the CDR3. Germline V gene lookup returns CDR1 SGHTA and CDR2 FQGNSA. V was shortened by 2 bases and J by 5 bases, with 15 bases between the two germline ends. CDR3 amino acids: CASSLYGATGETQYF. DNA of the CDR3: TGTGCCAGCAGCTTATATGGGGCGACCGGGGAGACCCAGTACTTC. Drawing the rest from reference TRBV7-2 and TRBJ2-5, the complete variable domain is GAGVSQSPSNKVTEKGKDVELRCDPISGHTALYWYRQSLGQGLEFLIYFQGNSAPDKSGLPSDRFSAERTGGSVSTLTIQRTQQEDSAVYLCASSLYGATGETQYFGPGTRLLVL.

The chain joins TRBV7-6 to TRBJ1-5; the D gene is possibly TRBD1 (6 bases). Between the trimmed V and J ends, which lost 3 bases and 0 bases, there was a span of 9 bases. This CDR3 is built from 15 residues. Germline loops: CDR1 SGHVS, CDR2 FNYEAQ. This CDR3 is CASSFSGDSNQPQHF. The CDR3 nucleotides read TGTGCCAGCAGCTTTTCAGGGGATAGCAATCAGCCCCAGCATTTT.

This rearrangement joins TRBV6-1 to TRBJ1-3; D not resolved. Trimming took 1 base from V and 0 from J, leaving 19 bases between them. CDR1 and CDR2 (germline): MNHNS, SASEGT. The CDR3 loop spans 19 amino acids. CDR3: CASSEVKAGIYSSGNTIYF. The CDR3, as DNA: TGTGCCAGCAGTGAAGTTAAAGCAGGAATCTACAGCTCTGGAAACACCATATATTTT.

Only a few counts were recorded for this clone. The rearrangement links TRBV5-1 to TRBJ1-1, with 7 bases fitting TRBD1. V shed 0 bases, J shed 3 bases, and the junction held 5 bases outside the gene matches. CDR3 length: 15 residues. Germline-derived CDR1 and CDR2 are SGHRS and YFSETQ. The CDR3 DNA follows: TGCGCCAGCAGCTTGGCCGGGACAGACTACACTGAAGCTTTCTTT. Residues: CASSLAGTDYTEAFF.

CDR3 residues: CASSEGQGYEKLFF. The CDR3 bases are TGTGCCAGCAGTGAAGGACAGGGGTATGAAAAACTGTTTTTT. The chain carries TRBV6-1 and TRBJ1-4, with 8 bases matching TRBD1. V was clipped by 1 base and J by 6 bases; unmatched bases: 1. The CDR3 runs to 14 residues. Germline V gene data show CDR1 as MNHNS and CDR2 as SASEGT.

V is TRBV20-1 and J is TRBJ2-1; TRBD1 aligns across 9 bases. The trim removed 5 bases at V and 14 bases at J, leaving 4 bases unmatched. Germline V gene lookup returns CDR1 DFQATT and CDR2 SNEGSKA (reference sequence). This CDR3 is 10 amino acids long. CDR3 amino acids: CSAFRQGEFF. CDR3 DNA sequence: TGCAGTGCTTTTAGACAGGGGGAGTTCTTC.

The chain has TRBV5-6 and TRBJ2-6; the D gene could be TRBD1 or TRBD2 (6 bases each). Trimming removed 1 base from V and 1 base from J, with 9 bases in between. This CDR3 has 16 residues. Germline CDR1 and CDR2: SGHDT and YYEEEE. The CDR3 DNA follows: TGTGCCAGCAGCTTGCTAGGGGGGTCTGGGGCCAACGTCCTGACTTTC. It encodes CASSLLGGSGANVLTF.

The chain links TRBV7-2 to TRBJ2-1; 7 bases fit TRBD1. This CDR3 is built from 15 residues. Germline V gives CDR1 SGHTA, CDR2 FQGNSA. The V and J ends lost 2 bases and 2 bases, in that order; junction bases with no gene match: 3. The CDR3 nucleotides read TGTGCCAGCAGCTTAAGGGACAGAGCCTACAATGAGCAGTTCTTC. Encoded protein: CASSLRDRAYNEQFF.

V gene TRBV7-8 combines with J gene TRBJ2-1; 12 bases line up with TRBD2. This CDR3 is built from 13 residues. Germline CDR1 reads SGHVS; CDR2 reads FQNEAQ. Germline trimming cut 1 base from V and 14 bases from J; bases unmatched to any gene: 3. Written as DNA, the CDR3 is TGTGCCAGCAGCTTAGAGACTAGCGGGAGTGAGTTCTTC. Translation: CASSLETSGSEFF.

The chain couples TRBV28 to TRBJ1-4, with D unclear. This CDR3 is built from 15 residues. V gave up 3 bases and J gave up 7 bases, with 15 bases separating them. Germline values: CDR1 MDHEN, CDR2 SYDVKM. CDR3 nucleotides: TGTGCCAGCAGTTTTTTAGTAGCGGGAGCTGAAAAACTGTTTTTT. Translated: CASSFLVAGAEKLFF.

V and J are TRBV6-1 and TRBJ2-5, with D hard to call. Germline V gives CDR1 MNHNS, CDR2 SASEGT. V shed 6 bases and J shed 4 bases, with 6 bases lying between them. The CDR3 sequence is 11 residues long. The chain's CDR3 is CASSEPETQYF. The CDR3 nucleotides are TGTGCCAGCAGCGAGCCAGAGACCCAGTACTTC.

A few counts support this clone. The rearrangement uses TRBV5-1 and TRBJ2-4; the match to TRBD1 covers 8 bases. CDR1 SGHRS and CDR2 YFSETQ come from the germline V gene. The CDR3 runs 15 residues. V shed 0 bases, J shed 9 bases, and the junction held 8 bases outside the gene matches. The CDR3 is CASSLAGGQGTIQYF. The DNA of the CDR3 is TGCGCCAGCAGCTTGGCAGGCGGACAGGGTACCATTCAGTACTTC.

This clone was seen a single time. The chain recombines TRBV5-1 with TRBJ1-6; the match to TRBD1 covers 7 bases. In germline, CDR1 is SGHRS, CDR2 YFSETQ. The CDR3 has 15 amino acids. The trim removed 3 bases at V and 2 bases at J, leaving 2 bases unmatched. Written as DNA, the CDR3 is TGCGCCAGCAGCTCCGGGACAGCCTATAATTCACCCCTCCACTTT. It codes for CASSSGTAYNSPLHF. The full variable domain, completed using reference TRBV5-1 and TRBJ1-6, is KAGVTQTPRYLIKTRGQQVTLSCSPISGHRSVSWYQQTPGQGLQFLFEYFSETQRNKGNFPGRFSGRQFSNSRSEMNVSTLELGDSALYLCASSSGTAYNSPLHFGNGTRLTVT.

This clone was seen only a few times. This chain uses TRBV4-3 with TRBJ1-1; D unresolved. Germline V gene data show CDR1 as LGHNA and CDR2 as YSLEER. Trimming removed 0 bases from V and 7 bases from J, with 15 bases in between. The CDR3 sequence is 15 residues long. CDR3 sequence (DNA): TGCGCCAGCAGCCAAGATGGCACGGGAGGTAGTGAAGCTTTCTTT. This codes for CASSQDGTGGSEAFF.

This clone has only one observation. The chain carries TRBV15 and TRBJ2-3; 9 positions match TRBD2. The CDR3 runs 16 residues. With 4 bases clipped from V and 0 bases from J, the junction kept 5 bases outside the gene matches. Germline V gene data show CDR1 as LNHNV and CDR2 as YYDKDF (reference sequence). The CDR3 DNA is TGTGCCACCAGCAATAGACTAGCGGCTAGCACAGATACGCAGTATTTT. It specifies CATSNRLAASTDTQYF.

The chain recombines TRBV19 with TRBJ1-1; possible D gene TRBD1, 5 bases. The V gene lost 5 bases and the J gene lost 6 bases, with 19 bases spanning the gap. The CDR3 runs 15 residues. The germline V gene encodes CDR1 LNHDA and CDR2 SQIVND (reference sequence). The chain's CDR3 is CASSLWGNLRSEAFF. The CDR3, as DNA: TGTGCCAGTAGTCTCTGGGGGAACCTCCGGTCTGAAGCTTTCTTT. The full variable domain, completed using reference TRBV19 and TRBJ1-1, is DGGITQSPKYLFRKEGQNVTLSCEQNLNHDAMYWYRQDPGQGLRLIYYSQIVNDFQKGDIAEGYSVSREKKESFPLTVTSAQKNPTAFYLCASSLWGNLRSEAFFGQGTRLTVV.

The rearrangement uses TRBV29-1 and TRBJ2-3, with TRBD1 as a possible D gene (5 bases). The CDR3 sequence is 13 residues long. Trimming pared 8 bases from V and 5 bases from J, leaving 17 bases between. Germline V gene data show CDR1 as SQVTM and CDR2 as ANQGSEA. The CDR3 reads CSLTQGTRDTQYF. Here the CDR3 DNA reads TGCAGCCTCACGCAGGGAACGAGAGATACGCAGTATTTT.